The rows below give T cell receptor beta chains drawn from one sample of a study of CD8+CD57+ T cells in acquired aplastic anemia. MiXCR, applied by TCRdb to the reads, yields one record per CDR3 protein. The table lists under 200,000 distinct CDR3 sequences, roughly 45% of them singletons, with 1.1% in the top ten. Sequencing was done on a sample of sorted CD4+, CD8+, or CD8+CD57+ T cells (not recorded which) from PBMCs. The receptors were gathered from a human donor in good health. Both conserved end residues are part of each CDR3. The D gene is left open where the match is weak. Size is stated for part of the rows, as once, few or many counts, or as a class when the clone is expanded.

v_call: TRBV5-1
j_call: TRBJ1-3
clone_size: NA
d_call: TRBD1
cdr3_nt: TGCGCCAGCAGCTTACAGGGGGCCGGTTTACGTCGAAACACCATATATTTT
cdr3_aa: CASSLQGAGLRRNTIYF

v_call: TRBV6-1
j_call: TRBJ1-3
clone_size: NA
d_call: NA
cdr3_nt: TGTGCCAGCAGCACTACAGTTAGCTCTGGAAACACCATATATTTT
cdr3_aa: CASSTTVSSGNTIYF

v_call: TRBV29-1
j_call: TRBJ2-4
clone_size: many
d_call: NA
cdr3_nt: TGCAGCGTTGGGGGGGGGCAGGGGGCAGACATTCAGTACTTC
cdr3_aa: CSVGGGQGADIQYF

v_call: TRBV6-1
j_call: TRBJ1-3
clone_size: many
d_call: TRBD1
cdr3_nt: TGTGCCAGCATCCCGGACAGGGGAGGTGGAAACACCATATATTTT
cdr3_aa: CASIPDRGGGNTIYF

v_call: TRBV19
j_call: TRBJ1-5
clone_size: many
d_call: NA
cdr3_nt: TGTGCCAGTAGTCCTACGGTCCCAAATCAGCCCCAGCATTTT
cdr3_aa: CASSPTVPNQPQHF

v_call: TRBV7-2
j_call: TRBJ1-2
clone_size: many
d_call: NA
cdr3_nt: TGTGCCAGCAGCTTAAAAGGCTTTTCCTATGGCTACACCTTC
cdr3_aa: CASSLKGFSYGYTF

v_call: TRBV10-3
j_call: TRBJ2-7
clone_size: NA
d_call: TRBD2
cdr3_nt: TGTGCCATCAGTCACGGGGGGGGCCCCTACGAGCAGTACTTC
cdr3_aa: CAISHGGGPYEQYF

v_call: TRBV7-2
j_call: TRBJ1-1
clone_size: many
d_call: NA
cdr3_nt: TGTGCCAGCAGCGGTCAGGGTCCGGGGACTGAAGCTTTCTTT
cdr3_aa: CASSGQGPGTEAFF

v_call: TRBV20-1
j_call: TRBJ2-5
clone_size: NA
d_call: TRBD2
cdr3_nt: TGCAGTGCTAGGCTAGCGGGAGGTACGGAGACCCAGTACTTC
cdr3_aa: CSARLAGGTETQYF

v_call: TRBV20-1
j_call: TRBJ2-4
clone_size: many
d_call: TRBD1
cdr3_nt: TGCAGTGCTAGCGGGACAGGGGGTTTCCAAAACATTCAGTACTTC
cdr3_aa: CSASGTGGFQNIQYF

v_call: TRBV7-3
j_call: TRBJ2-3
clone_size: NA
d_call: NA
cdr3_nt: TGTGCCAGCAGCTTAGGGCCAGATACGCGGTATTTT
cdr3_aa: CASSLGPDTRYF

v_call: TRBV10-3
j_call: TRBJ2-1
clone_size: NA
d_call: TRBD2
cdr3_nt: TGTGCCATCAGCGGGACTAGCGGGATTTATGAGCAGTTCTTC
cdr3_aa: CAISGTSGIYEQFF

v_call: TRBV2
j_call: TRBJ2-2
clone_size: NA
d_call: TRBD2
cdr3_nt: TGTGCCAGCAGGGGACTAGCGGCAAACACCGGGGAGCTGTTTTTT
cdr3_aa: CASRGLAANTGELFF

v_call: TRBV6-1
j_call: TRBJ1-6
clone_size: many
d_call: TRBD1
cdr3_nt: TGTGCCAGCCTGGACAGGATTGCATCACCCCTCCACTTT
cdr3_aa: CASLDRIASPLHF

v_call: TRBV7-2
j_call: TRBJ1-5
clone_size: many
d_call: NA
cdr3_nt: TGTGCCAGCAGTTCACTCGAGCGGATTCAGCCCCAGCATTTT
cdr3_aa: CASSSLERIQPQHF

v_call: TRBV6-5
j_call: TRBJ1-2
clone_size: NA
d_call: NA
cdr3_nt: TGTGCCAGCAGTTACGGGCAGATCTATGGCTACACCTTC
cdr3_aa: CASSYGQIYGYTF

v_call: TRBV12-5
j_call: TRBJ2-2
clone_size: many
d_call: TRBD1
cdr3_nt: TGTGCTAGTGGTGAAACAGGGGTAGGCACCGGGGAGCTGTTTTTT
cdr3_aa: CASGETGVGTGELFF

v_call: TRBV10-3
j_call: TRBJ2-5
clone_size: few
d_call: TRBD2
cdr3_nt: TGTGCCATCAGTGGGGGGGGAACCATACAAGAGACCCAGTACTTC
cdr3_aa: CAISGGGTIQETQYF

v_call: TRBV5-1
j_call: TRBJ1-6
clone_size: NA
d_call: NA
cdr3_nt: TGCTCCTATAATTCACCCCTCCACTTT
cdr3_aa: CSYNSPLHF

v_call: TRBV7-8
j_call: TRBJ1-1
clone_size: NA
d_call: NA
cdr3_nt: TGTGCCAGCAGCACCGAAAGGGGCAAAGCTTTCTTT
cdr3_aa: CASSTERGKAFF

v_call: TRBV7-8
j_call: TRBJ2-7
clone_size: few
d_call: TRBD1
cdr3_nt: TGTGCCAGCAGCCCTTCCGGGACAGGGGGACGGGACGAGCAGTACTTC
cdr3_aa: CASSPSGTGGRDEQYF

v_call: TRBV14
j_call: TRBJ1-1
clone_size: many
d_call: NA
cdr3_nt: TGTGCCAGCAGCCAAGACAGCAGAGAAGCTTTCTTT
cdr3_aa: CASSQDSREAFF

v_call: TRBV18
j_call: TRBJ2-7
clone_size: NA
d_call: NA
cdr3_nt: TGTGCCAGCTCACCAAACAGGGTCTACGAGCAGTACTTC
cdr3_aa: CASSPNRVYEQYF

v_call: TRBV20-1
j_call: TRBJ1-3
clone_size: many
d_call: TRBD1
cdr3_nt: TGCAGTGCTAGAAAAGGGGGCGGAAACACCATATATTTT
cdr3_aa: CSARKGGGNTIYF

v_call: TRBV12-3/TRBV12-4
j_call: TRBJ2-5
clone_size: many
d_call: NA
cdr3_nt: TGTGCCAGCACCACAATGGGGGGTACTTATGGGACCCAGTACTTC
cdr3_aa: CASTTMGGTYGTQYF

v_call: TRBV6-1
j_call: TRBJ2-5
clone_size: NA
d_call: TRBD2
cdr3_nt: TGTGCCAGCTCACCACTAGCGGGAGGTCGTTTCGAGGAGGCCCAGTACTTC
cdr3_aa: CASSPLAGGRFEEAQYF

v_call: TRBV5-1
j_call: TRBJ2-5
clone_size: many
d_call: NA
cdr3_nt: TGCGCCAGCAGCTTGGTCACAACGATTATCACCCAAGAGACCCAGTACTTC
cdr3_aa: CASSLVTTIITQETQYF

v_call: TRBV29-1
j_call: TRBJ1-1
clone_size: NA
d_call: NA
cdr3_nt: TGCAGCGCCGGGACAACGAACACTGAAGCTTTCTTT
cdr3_aa: CSAGTTNTEAFF

v_call: TRBV20-1
j_call: TRBJ2-2
clone_size: many
d_call: NA
cdr3_nt: TGCAGTGCTAGAGGTGCAACCGGGGAGCTGTTTTTT
cdr3_aa: CSARGATGELFF

v_call: TRBV10-2
j_call: TRBJ2-7
clone_size: NA
d_call: TRBD2
cdr3_nt: TGCGCCAGCAGTGAGCGAAGCGGGAGGGCCGGCGAGCAGTACTTC
cdr3_aa: CASSERSGRAGEQYF

v_call: TRBV5-8
j_call: TRBJ1-2
clone_size: NA
d_call: TRBD1
cdr3_nt: TGTGCCAGCAGCTTAGGGGGCGGCGACTATGGCTACACCTTC
cdr3_aa: CASSLGGGDYGYTF

v_call: TRBV19
j_call: TRBJ2-5
clone_size: NA
d_call: TRBD1
cdr3_nt: TGTGCCAGTAGTACAGTAACAGGGGGGTGGGAGACCCAGTACTTC
cdr3_aa: CASSTVTGGWETQYF

v_call: TRBV9
j_call: TRBJ1-4
clone_size: many
d_call: NA
cdr3_nt: TGTGCCAGCAGCGTAGAAGGGGGAGGCGAAAAACTGTTTTTT
cdr3_aa: CASSVEGGGEKLFF

v_call: TRBV19
j_call: TRBJ1-2
clone_size: NA
d_call: NA
cdr3_nt: TGTGCCAGTAATTTGCTGAACTATGGCTACACCTTC
cdr3_aa: CASNLLNYGYTF

v_call: TRBV19
j_call: TRBJ1-5
clone_size: NA
d_call: NA
cdr3_nt: TGTGCCAGTAGTACTATCGACATTAGCAATCAGCCCCAGCATTTT
cdr3_aa: CASSTIDISNQPQHF

v_call: TRBV19
j_call: TRBJ1-5
clone_size: many
d_call: NA
cdr3_nt: TGTGCCAGTAGCCCCCTAGGTCAGCCCCAGCATTTT
cdr3_aa: CASSPLGQPQHF

v_call: TRBV2
j_call: TRBJ2-5
clone_size: NA
d_call: NA
cdr3_nt: TGTGCCAGCCACGGGACTGCCGGGGTGGGCGAGACCCAGTACTTC
cdr3_aa: CASHGTAGVGETQYF

v_call: TRBV15
j_call: TRBJ2-6
clone_size: once
d_call: TRBD1
cdr3_nt: TGTGCCACCAGCCGGGACAGGGTCGGGGCCAACGTCCTGACTTTC
cdr3_aa: CATSRDRVGANVLTF

v_call: TRBV12-3/TRBV12-4
j_call: TRBJ2-1
clone_size: NA
d_call: TRBD2
cdr3_nt: TGTGCCAGCAGGAAGGGACTAGCGGGGGGGAGCTCCTACAATGAGCAGTTCTTC
cdr3_aa: CASRKGLAGGSSYNEQFF

v_call: TRBV2
j_call: TRBJ1-4
clone_size: many
d_call: NA
cdr3_nt: TGTGCCAGCAGCCTCTGGACTGATAATGAAAAACTGTTTTTT
cdr3_aa: CASSLWTDNEKLFF

v_call: TRBV24-1
j_call: TRBJ1-2
clone_size: NA
d_call: NA
cdr3_nt: TGTGCCACCAGTGATGTCGGATTGAACTATGGCTACACCTTC
cdr3_aa: CATSDVGLNYGYTF

v_call: TRBV6-5
j_call: TRBJ1-1
clone_size: many
d_call: NA
cdr3_nt: TGTGCCAGCAGCAACCTATTGAACACTGAAGCTTTCTTT
cdr3_aa: CASSNLLNTEAFF

v_call: TRBV12-3/TRBV12-4
j_call: TRBJ1-2
clone_size: many
d_call: TRBD1
cdr3_nt: TGTGCCAGCAGTTTACCCCCTCGACAGGGAAGGTATGGCTACACCTTC
cdr3_aa: CASSLPPRQGRYGYTF

v_call: TRBV27
j_call: TRBJ2-7
clone_size: few
d_call: NA
cdr3_nt: TGTGCCAGCAGTTCCCGATTAGTAGAGCCCCTCTCCTACGAGCAGTACTTC
cdr3_aa: CASSSRLVEPLSYEQYF

v_call: TRBV9
j_call: TRBJ2-2
clone_size: many
d_call: TRBD2
cdr3_nt: TGTGCCAGCAGCGTAGGGCCTAGCGGGAGCGGCGGGGAGCTGTTTTTT
cdr3_aa: CASSVGPSGSGGELFF

v_call: TRBV20-1
j_call: TRBJ1-1
clone_size: many
d_call: NA
cdr3_nt: TGCAGTGCTAGAGTCGGCTCTCAGTTAAACACTGAAGCTTTCTTT
cdr3_aa: CSARVGSQLNTEAFF

v_call: TRBV6-1
j_call: TRBJ2-6
clone_size: many
d_call: NA
cdr3_nt: TGTGCCAGCAGGGACACCTCTGGGGCCAACGTCCTGACTTTC
cdr3_aa: CASRDTSGANVLTF

v_call: TRBV19
j_call: TRBJ1-1
clone_size: many
d_call: TRBD1
cdr3_nt: TGTGCCAGTATGGCAGGGGGCGTGGGCACTGAAGCTTTCTTT
cdr3_aa: CASMAGGVGTEAFF

v_call: TRBV20-1
j_call: TRBJ2-5
clone_size: NA
d_call: NA
cdr3_nt: TGCAGTGTCAGAGAGGGGGAAGCGGGAACCCAGTACTTC
cdr3_aa: CSVREGEAGTQYF

v_call: TRBV7-9
j_call: TRBJ2-7
clone_size: many
d_call: NA
cdr3_nt: TGTGCCAGCAGCTTATATCGAGTAAGCGGGCTCTCCCTCCACTACGAGCAGTACTTC
cdr3_aa: CASSLYRVSGLSLHYEQYF

v_call: TRBV5-1
j_call: TRBJ1-6
clone_size: many
d_call: TRBD1
cdr3_nt: TGCGCCAGCAGCCTAGGGACAGGAGCGAATTCACCCCTCCACTTT
cdr3_aa: CASSLGTGANSPLHF

v_call: TRBV29-1
j_call: TRBJ2-7
clone_size: NA
d_call: NA
cdr3_nt: TGCAGCTTCCCCGTGGAAAGCGAGCAGTACTTC
cdr3_aa: CSFPVESEQYF

v_call: TRBV19
j_call: TRBJ2-3
clone_size: NA
d_call: NA
cdr3_nt: TGTGCCAGTAGTAGGGTTTCAGATACGCAGTATTTT
cdr3_aa: CASSRVSDTQYF